Below, 7 T cell receptor beta chains from the same sample are listed, as sequenced in a study of T cell repertoires in cytomegalovirus infection. The antigens these receptors bind are not known. One entry per CDR3 protein, called by TCRdb with MiXCR from the reads. The sample lists fewer than 850,000 distinct CDR3 sequences, about 28% seen once, with about 12% in the top ten. The sequences come from cultured CD8+ T cells from PBMCs, collected from culture after CMV antigen stimulation. Source of these receptors: a human donor in good health (CMV status not recorded). Some clones in this sample may be carry-over from other donors' samples.

V and J are TRBV6-5 and TRBJ2-7; 7 bases map to TRBD2. Trimming took 6 bases from V and 5 from J; bases not matched to a gene: 22. The CDR3 is made up of 18 amino acids. The germline V gene encodes CDR1 MNHEY and CDR2 SVGAGI. In DNA form, the CDR3 reads TGTGCCAGCAGCCCCGGAGTTCCGGGGGGTGGCGGGGAAGACGAGCAGTACGTC. It codes for CASSPGVPGGGGEDEQYV.

A note on this clonotype: Relative to the germline gene, one junction end is altered; a read error may explain this. The CDR3, as DNA: TGTGTCAGCAAACCGGGACAGGGTAAAAACATTCAGTACTTC. Translated, it gives CVSKPGQGKNIQYF. This chain links TRBV7-4 with TRBJ2-4, with 9 nucleotides matching TRBD1. The germline gives CDR1 SGHVT, CDR2 SQSDAQ. The CDR3 contains 14 residues.

V and J are TRBV12-5 and TRBJ2-7; the D gene could be TRBD1 or TRBD2 (5 bases each). The CDR3 totals 14 residues. Germline V gives CDR1 LGHNT, CDR2 FRNRAP. V was clipped by 1 base and J by 2 bases, with 9 bases between them. CDR3 DNA: TGTGCTAGTGGTTTGGGGGGGACCCCCTACGAGCAGTACTTC. Amino acid sequence: CASGLGGTPYEQYF.

This clonotype was seen only a few times. V and J are TRBV7-9 and TRBJ2-3; D unresolved. The germline V and J ends were trimmed by 6 bases and 3 bases, with 19 bases remaining between them. CDR1 is SEHNR and CDR2 is FQNEAQ in the germline V gene (reference sequence). This CDR3 has 16 amino acids. The CDR3 region has the DNA TGTGCCAGCAGTCGACAACAAACCGGCAGTACAGATACGCAGTATTTT. It is translated as CASSRQQTGSTDTQYF.

The chain links TRBV10-3 to TRBJ2-6; 7 bases are shared with TRBD1. Germline CDR1 and CDR2: ENHRY and SYGVKD. This CDR3 contains 18 residues. J lost 4 bases, V lost 0 bases, and 9 bases had no gene match. CDR3 nucleotides: TGTGCCATCAGTGAGTCGTGGGACAGCCCTAGAGGGGCCAACGTCCTGACTTTC. Its translation: CAISESWDSPRGANVLTF.

V gene TRBV27 combines with J gene TRBJ2-1; the D is unclear. Germline-derived CDR1 and CDR2 are MNHEY and SMNVEV (reference sequence). This CDR3 is built from 13 residues. V was trimmed by 3 bases and J by 9 bases, leaving 12 bases between them. The CDR3 DNA sequence: TGTGCCAGCAGTTTGGCCGGGCTCAGTGAGCAGTTCTTC. It translates to CASSLAGLSEQFF.

There are a few counts of this clonotype. DNA for the CDR3: TGTGCCAGCAGCTACTTGGCGGGGGGGCCCCATGAGCAGTTCTTC. Residues: CASSYLAGGPHEQFF. The V call is TRBV7-8, the J call TRBJ2-1; 9 positions agree with TRBD2. The CDR3 totals 15 residues. V lost 4 bases and J lost 8; bases outside the gene matches: 9. Germline CDR1 SGHVS, CDR2 FQNEAQ.